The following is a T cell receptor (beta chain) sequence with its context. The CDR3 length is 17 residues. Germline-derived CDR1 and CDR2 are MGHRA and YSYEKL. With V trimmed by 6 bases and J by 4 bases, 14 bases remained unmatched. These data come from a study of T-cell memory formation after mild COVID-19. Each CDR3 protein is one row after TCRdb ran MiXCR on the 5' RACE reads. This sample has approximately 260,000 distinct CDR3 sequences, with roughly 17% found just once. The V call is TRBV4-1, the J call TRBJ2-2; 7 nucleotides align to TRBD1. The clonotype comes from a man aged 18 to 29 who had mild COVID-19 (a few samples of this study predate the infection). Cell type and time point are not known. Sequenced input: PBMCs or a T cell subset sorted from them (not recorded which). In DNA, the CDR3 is TGCGCCAGCAGACCAATAGGGGCCAGGGGGTCCACCGGGGAGCTGTTTTTT. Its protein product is CASRPIGARGSTGELFF.